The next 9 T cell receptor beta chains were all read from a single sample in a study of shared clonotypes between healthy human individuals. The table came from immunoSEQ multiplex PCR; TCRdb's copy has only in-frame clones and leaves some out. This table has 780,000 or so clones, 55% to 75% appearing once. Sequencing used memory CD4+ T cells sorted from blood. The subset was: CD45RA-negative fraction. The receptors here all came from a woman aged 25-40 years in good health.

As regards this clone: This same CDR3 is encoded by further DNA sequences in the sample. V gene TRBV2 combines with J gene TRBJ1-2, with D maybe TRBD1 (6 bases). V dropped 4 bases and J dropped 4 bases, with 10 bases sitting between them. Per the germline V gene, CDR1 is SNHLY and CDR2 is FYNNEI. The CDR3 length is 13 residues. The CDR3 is CASSVRGGYGYTF. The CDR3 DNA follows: TGTGCCAGCAGTGTGAGGGGGGGCTATGGCTACACCTTC.

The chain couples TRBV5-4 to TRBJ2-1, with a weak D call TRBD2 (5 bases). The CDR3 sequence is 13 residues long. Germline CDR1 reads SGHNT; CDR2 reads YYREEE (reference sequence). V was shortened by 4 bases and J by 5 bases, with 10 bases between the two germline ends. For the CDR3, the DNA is TGTGCCAGCAGCGTGGACTCAAACAATGAGCAGTTCTTC. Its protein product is CASSVDSNNEQFF.

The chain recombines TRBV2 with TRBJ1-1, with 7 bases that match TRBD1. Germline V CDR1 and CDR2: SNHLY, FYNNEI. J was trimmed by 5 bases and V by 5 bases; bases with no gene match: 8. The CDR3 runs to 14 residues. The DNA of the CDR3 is TGTGCCAGCAGTACAGGGGTTATTAATACTGAAGCTTTCTTT. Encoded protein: CASSTGVINTEAFF.

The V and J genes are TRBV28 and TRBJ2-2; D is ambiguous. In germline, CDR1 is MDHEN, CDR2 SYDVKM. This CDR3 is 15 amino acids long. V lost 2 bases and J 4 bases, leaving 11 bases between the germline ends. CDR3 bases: TGTGCCAGCAGTTTACTGTCGCGTTTCACCGGGGAGCTGTTTTTT. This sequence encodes CASSLLSRFTGELFF.

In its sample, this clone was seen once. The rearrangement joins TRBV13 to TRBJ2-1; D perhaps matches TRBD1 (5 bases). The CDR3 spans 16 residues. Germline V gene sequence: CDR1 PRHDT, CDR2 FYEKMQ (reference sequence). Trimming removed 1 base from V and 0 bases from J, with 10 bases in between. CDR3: CASSLVQASSYNEQFF. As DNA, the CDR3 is TGTGCCAGCAGCTTAGTACAGGCGAGCTCCTACAATGAGCAGTTCTTC.

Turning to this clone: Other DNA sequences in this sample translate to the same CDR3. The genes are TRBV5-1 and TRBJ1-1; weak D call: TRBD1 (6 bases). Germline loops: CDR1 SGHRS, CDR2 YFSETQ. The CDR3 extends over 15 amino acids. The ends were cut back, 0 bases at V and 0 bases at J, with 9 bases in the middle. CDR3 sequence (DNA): TGCGCCAGCAGCTTGGGACAGGAGATGAACACTGAAGCTTTCTTT. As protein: CASSLGQEMNTEAFF.

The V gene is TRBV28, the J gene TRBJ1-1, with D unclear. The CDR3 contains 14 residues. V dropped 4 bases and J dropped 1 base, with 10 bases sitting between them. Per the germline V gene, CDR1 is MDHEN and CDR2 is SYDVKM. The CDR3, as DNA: TGTGCCAGCAGTTCCCTTGACAAGAACACTGAAGCTTTCTTT. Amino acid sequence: CASSSLDKNTEAFF.

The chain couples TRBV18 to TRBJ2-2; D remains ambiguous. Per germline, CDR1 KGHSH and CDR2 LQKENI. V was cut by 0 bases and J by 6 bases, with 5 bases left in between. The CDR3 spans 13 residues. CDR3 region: CASSPPMSGELFF. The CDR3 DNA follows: TGTGCCAGCTCACCACCTATGTCCGGGGAGCTGTTTTTT.

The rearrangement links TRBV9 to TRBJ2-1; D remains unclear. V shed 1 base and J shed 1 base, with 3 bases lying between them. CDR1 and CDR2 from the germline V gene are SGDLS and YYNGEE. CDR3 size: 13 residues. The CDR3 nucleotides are TGTGCCAGCAGCGTAAATTCCTACAATGAGCAGTTCTTC. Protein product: CASSVNSYNEQFF.